These T cell receptor beta chains were read from a single sample in a study of T cell responses to AZD1222 COVID-19 vaccine. Profiling relied on immunoSEQ multiplex PCR, and the TCRdb table lists in-frame clones only, not all of them. The sample includes about 160,000 clones, approximately 93% of them seen just once. The sequencing here drew on peripheral blood, taken on day 0 of AZD1222 vaccination. These receptors were collected from an adult in good health. CDR3s include the opening cysteine and the closing phenylalanine or tryptophan. D genes are given only for firm matches. A clone size is listed for some rows: how often the clone was seen (once, few, many), or a class if it is expanded.

TRBJ1-5	.	.	TRBV28	TGTGCCAGCAATCAGGGTAGCAATCAGCCCCAGCATTTT	CASNQGSNQPQHF
TRBJ1-5	.	.	TRBV27	TGTGCCAGCAGTTCCCGCTCGGGACACCTCTCCTCAGAGGGCAATCAGCCCCAGCATTTT	CASSSRSGHLSSEGNQPQHF
TRBJ1-3	.	.	TRBV28	TGTGCCAGCAGTTTGGCTCGGGGTTCACTCTACACCATATATTTT	CASSLARGSLYTIYF
TRBJ2-3	.	.	TRBV2	TGTGCCAGCAGTGAAGCTCGGGGTTTTGGTTCTCGCACAGATACGCAGTATTTT	CASSEARGFGSRTDTQYF
TRBJ2-3	.	.	TRBV28	TGTGCCAGCAGTTTAGCGGGGAGGAGGACAGATACGCAGTATTTT	CASSLAGRRTDTQYF
TRBJ2-7	.	.	TRBV10-3	TGTGCCATCAGTGGAGACAGGTACGAGCAGTACTTC	CAISGDRYEQYF
TRBJ2-1	TRBD2	once	TRBV13	TGTGCCAGCCCGAATCGAGCGGGGTACAATGAGCAGTTCTTC	CASPNRAGYNEQFF
TRBJ1-2	.	.	TRBV7-9	TGTGCCAGCAGCTCACCCAATGGCCCTTATGGCTACACCTTC	CASSSPNGPYGYTF
TRBJ1-3	.	.	TRBV7-9	TGTGCCAGCAGCTTTTTAGGCCAGGAACCTGGAAACACCATATATTTT	CASSFLGQEPGNTIYF
TRBJ2-1	.	once	TRBV30	TGTGCCTGGAGTGGCTACACCGGCCGCAATGAGCAGTTCTTC	CAWSGYTGRNEQFF
TRBJ1-6	TRBD1	.	TRBV6-5	TGTGCCAGCAGCTATGGGACAGGGGAAGATTCACCCCTCCACTTT	CASSYGTGEDSPLHF
TRBJ2-3	TRBD2	.	TRBV2	TGTGCCAGCAGTGAGGGGACGTGGGCGGGGGGAGATACGCAGTATTTT	CASSEGTWAGGDTQYF
TRBJ2-1	TRBD1	.	TRBV6-5	TGTGCCAGCAGGCTGGGGACAGGGACCTACAATGAGCAGTTCTTC	CASRLGTGTYNEQFF
TRBJ2-1	TRBD2	.	TRBV7-9	TGTGCCAGCAGCACCCAGCTAGCGGGGCTGAATGAGCAGTTCTTC	CASSTQLAGLNEQFF
TRBJ2-1	.	.	TRBV28	TGTGCCAGCAGTTTTGACCGTGGTGAGCAGTTCTTC	CASSFDRGEQFF
TRBJ2-5	.	.	TRBV6-5	TGTGCCAGCGGACGGACCCAAGAGACCCAGTACTTC	CASGRTQETQYF
TRBJ1-3	TRBD1	once	TRBV9	TGTGCCAGCACCGAGACAGGGTTTGGGAACACCATATATTTT	CASTETGFGNTIYF
TRBJ2-3	TRBD1	.	TRBV13	TGTGCCAGCAGCCTACAAATGGACAGGGAGCCAGATACGCAGTATTTT	CASSLQMDREPDTQYF